This T cell receptor beta chain was profiled in a study of T cells in Graves' hyperthyroidism and ophthalmopathy (dated by TCRdb to between 2018 and 2021). With regard to the full study: Peripheral blood samples were taken at the time of initial diagnosis, prior to any treatment. After blood sampling, hyperthyroidism patients were treated with methimazole at a starting dose of 30 mg daily, and ophthalmopathy patients were treated with high-dose intravenous methylprednisolone. Whether ophthalmopathy could be predicted prospectively was tested in an independent validation cohort made up of under 20 hyperthyroidism patients plus 17 patients who later progressed to ophthalmopathy. The 100 or so discovery patients were randomly split 7:3 into training and test sets. A discovery cohort of 95 to 100 patients, about 40 with Graves' ophthalmopathy and under 60 with stable Graves' hyperthyroidism, was used to find distinguishing TCR V-J signatures. The paper describes TCR Vbeta CDR3 sequencing of more than 120 peripheral blood samples, made up of around 41 ophthalmopathy patients, approximately 73 hyperthyroidism patients and roughly 17 progressor patients. The study also compared thyroid tissue and blood T-cell repertoires from about six Graves' hyperthyroidism patients.

Stable Graves' hyperthyroidism was defined as no progression to ophthalmopathy during 18 months of follow-up. Hyperthyroidism patients were aged 18 to 65 years and newly diagnosed, with disease duration of less than 2 months. Exclusion was applied to patients with uncontrolled infections, other autoimmune diseases, pregnancy or lactation. Diagnoses were based on clinical symptoms, serum thyroxine and TRAb, thyroid ultrasound and orbital computed tomography. Ficoll-Paque density gradient centrifugation was used to isolate PBMCs from approximately 10 ml of fresh peripheral blood. Total RNA was extracted using Trizol reagent, and RNA quality was assessed on an Agilent 2100 Bioanalyzer. The CDR3 goes from the cysteine to the phenylalanine over 15 residues. The CDR3 DNA has 45 bases and is translated from base 1. V ends up 1 base short and J 2 bases short, with an unmatched junction base count of 1. The germline V gene gives CDR1 as KGHSH and CDR2 as LQKENI.

TCR beta CDR3 regions were amplified from RNA transcripts. A first-round RT-PCR of the TCR CDR3 used the HTBI primer set with the Qiagen OneStep RT-PCR kit. Libraries were constructed in a second round of multiplex PCR, after which size selection and purification were carried out. Paired-end sequencing of the libraries was performed with 100 bp reads on an Illumina HiSeq2000. For the original study's pipeline: SOAPnuke was used to process the raw data, with reads discarded if the reads contained adapters or uncalled bases, had a mean Phred below 15, or lacked an exact constant-primer or identifier match. High-quality paired reads were merged with COPE v1.2.5, and unique nucleotide sequences were defined as clonotypes. MiTCR v1.1 was used to align the clonotypes against IMGT TRBV, TRBD and TRBJ reference segments. The analysis was restricted to V-J combinations with a frequency above 0.0001, which together covered 99% to 99.2% of the repertoires. A TCS score was defined as the ratio of F50 (clonal expansion) to E x V (chaos), with BLOSUM62-based TCRdist applied between CDR3 peptides within each V-J. Welch's t-statistics and random forest reduced just over 500 V-J features to 13, which were used in a naive Bayes classifier (R e1071). TCRdb ran its own pipeline on the public reads, namely fastp trimming at Q25 and MiXCR clone calling, and kept in-frame beta chains. A single entry per CDR3 protein holds the most common genes and DNA from its merged rows. TCRdb, not the original authors, processed these V and J calls. This sample gives approximately 590,000 distinct CDR3 sequences in total; 15% to 19% of them show up just once. 7.3% of the sample goes to the ten largest clones.

General findings and caveats noted by the study authors: In validation, the model predicted progression to ophthalmopathy a median of roughly 6.2 months before onset, with 65% to 71% sensitivity and nearly 75% specificity. Most expanded thyroid clonotypes (frequency above 0.001) were also detected in blood, suggesting blood repertoires may reflect thyroid immune responses. A 13 V-J signature model separated ophthalmopathy from stable hyperthyroidism, with approximately 87% sensitivity and roughly 81% specificity in cross-validation and 80%/75% in testing. No statistical method was used to fix the sample size in advance, and group allocation was not hidden from the investigators.

Notes on this clonotype: Its antigen target is currently unknown. No quality values exist for individual bases; no much larger clone is one base distant.

This receptor was taken from a woman in her twenties or thirties with Graves' hyperthyroidism. The source material was blood. The V and J segments used are TRBV18 and TRBJ2-2; 7 bases in the junction line up with TRBD1. The bases read TGTGCCAGCTCACCACGACAGGGAAACACCGGGGAGCTGTTTTTT. This translates into CASSPRQGNTGELFF.